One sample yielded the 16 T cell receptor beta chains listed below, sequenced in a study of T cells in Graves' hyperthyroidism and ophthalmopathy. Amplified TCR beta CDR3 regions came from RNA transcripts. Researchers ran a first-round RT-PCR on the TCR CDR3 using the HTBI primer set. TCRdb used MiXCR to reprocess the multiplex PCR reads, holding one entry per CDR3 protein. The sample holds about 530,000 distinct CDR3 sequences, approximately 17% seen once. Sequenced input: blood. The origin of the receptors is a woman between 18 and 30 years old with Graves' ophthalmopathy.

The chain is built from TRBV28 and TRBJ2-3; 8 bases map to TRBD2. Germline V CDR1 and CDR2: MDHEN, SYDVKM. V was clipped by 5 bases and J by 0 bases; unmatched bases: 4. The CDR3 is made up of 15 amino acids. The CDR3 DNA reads TGTGCCAGCAGTGTCCGCGGGGGGAGCACAGATACGCAGTATTTT. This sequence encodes CASSVRGGSTDTQYF.

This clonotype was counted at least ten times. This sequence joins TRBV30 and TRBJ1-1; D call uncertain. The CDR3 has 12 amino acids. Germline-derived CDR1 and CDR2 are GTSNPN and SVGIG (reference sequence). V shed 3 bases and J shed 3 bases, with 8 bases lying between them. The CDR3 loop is CAWRNTDTEAFF. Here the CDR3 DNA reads TGTGCCTGGAGAAACACGGACACTGAAGCTTTCTTT.

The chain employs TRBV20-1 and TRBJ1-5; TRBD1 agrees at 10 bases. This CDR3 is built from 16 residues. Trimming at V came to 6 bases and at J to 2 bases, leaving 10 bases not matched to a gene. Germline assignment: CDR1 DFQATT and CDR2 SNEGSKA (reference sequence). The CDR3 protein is CSAPPPGTGGNQPQHF. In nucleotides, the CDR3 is TGCAGTGCCCCGCCCCCCGGGACAGGGGGCAATCAGCCCCAGCATTTT.

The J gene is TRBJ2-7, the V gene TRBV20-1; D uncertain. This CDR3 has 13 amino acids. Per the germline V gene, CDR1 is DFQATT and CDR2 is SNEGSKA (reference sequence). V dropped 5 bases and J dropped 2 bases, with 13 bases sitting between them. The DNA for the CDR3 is TGCAGTGCTTGGGGTCGTCGACCCTACGAGCAGTACTTC. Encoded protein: CSAWGRRPYEQYF.

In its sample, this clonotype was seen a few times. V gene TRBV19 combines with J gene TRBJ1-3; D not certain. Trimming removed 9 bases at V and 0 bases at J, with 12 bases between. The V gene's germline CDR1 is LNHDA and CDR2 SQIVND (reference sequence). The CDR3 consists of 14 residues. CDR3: CASIAGSSGNTIYF. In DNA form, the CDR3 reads TGTGCCAGCATCGCAGGAAGCTCTGGAAACACCATATATTTT.

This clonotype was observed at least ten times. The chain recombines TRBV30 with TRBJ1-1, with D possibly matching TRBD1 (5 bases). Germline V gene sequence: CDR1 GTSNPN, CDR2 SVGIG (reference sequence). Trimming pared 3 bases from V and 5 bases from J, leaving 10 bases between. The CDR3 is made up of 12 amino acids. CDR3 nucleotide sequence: TGTGCCTGGAGCCGTGACAGTACTGAAGCTTTCTTT. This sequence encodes CAWSRDSTEAFF.

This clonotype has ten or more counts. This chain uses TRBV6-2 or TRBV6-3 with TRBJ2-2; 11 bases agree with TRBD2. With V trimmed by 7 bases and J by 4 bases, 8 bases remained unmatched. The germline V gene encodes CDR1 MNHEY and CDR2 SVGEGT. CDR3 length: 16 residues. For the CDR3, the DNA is TGTGCCAGCAAAAAATCCGGACTAGCGGGCACCGGGGAGCTGTTTTTT. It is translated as CASKKSGLAGTGELFF.

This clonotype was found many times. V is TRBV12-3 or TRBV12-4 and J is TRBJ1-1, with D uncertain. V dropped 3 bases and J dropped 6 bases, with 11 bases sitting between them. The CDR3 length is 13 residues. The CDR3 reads CASSFGVAAEAFF. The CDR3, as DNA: TGTGCCAGCAGTTTCGGAGTTGCAGCTGAAGCTTTCTTT.

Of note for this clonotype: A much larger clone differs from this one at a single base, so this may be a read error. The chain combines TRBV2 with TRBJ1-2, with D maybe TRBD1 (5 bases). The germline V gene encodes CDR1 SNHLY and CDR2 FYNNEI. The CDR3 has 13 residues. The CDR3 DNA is TGTGCCAGCAGTGAATTCAGGACAAATGGCCACACCTTC. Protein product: CASSEFRTNGHTF. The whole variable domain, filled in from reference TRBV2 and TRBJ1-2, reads EPEVTQTPSHQVTQMGQEVILRCVPISNHLYFYWYRQILGQKVEFLVSFYNNEISEKSEIFDDQFSVERPDGSNFTLKIRSTKLEDSAMYFCASSEFRTNGHTFGSGTRLTVV.

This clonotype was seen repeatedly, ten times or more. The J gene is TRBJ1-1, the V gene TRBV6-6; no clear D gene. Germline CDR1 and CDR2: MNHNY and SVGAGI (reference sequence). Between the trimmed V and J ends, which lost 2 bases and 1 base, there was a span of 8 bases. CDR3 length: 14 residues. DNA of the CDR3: TGTGCCAGCAGTTACAATTCCGAGAACACTGAAGCTTTCTTT. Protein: CASSYNSENTEAFF.

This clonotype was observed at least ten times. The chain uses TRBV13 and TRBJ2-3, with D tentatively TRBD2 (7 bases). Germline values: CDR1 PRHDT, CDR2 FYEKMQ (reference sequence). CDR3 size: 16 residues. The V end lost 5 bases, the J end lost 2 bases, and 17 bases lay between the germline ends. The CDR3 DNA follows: TGTGCCAGCAGCGAGGGGGGGCTAGCGGTCACAGATACGCAGTATTTT. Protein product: CASSEGGLAVTDTQYF.

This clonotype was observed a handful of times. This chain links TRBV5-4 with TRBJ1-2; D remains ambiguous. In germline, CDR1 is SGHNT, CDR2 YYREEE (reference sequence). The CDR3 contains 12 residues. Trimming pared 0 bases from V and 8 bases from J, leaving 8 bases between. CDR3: CASSLDPGGYTF. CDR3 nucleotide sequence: TGTGCCAGCAGCTTGGATCCAGGCGGCTACACCTTC. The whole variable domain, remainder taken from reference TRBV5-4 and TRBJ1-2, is ETGVTQSPTHLIKTRGQQVTLRCSSQSGHNTVSWYQQALGQGPQFIFQYYREEENGRGNFPPRFSGLQFPNYSSELNVNALELDDSALYLCASSLDPGGYTFGSGTRLTVV.

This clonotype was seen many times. The CDR3 loop is CASESGPYYEQYF. For the CDR3, the DNA is TGTGCCAGCGAATCCGGGCCCTACTACGAGCAGTACTTC. V and J are TRBV28 and TRBJ2-7; the D is unclear. Trimming took 8 bases from V and 3 from J, leaving 14 bases between them. This CDR3 has 13 residues. Per germline, CDR1 MDHEN and CDR2 SYDVKM.

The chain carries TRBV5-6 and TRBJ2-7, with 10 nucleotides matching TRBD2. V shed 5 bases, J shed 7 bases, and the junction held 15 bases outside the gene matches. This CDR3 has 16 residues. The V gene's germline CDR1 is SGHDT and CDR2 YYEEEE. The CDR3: CASRTFWLAGEGEQYF. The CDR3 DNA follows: TGTGCCAGCAGAACTTTCTGGCTAGCGGGAGAAGGAGAGCAGTACTTC.

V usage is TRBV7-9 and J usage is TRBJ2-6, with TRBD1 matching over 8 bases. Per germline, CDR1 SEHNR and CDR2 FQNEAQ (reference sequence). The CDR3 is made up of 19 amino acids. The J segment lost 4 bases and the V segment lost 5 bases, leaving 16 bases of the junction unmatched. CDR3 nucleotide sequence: TGTGCCAGCAGCGCCCGGACAGGGTCAATGAAGGGAGGGGCCAACGTCCTGACTTTC. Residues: CASSARTGSMKGGANVLTF.

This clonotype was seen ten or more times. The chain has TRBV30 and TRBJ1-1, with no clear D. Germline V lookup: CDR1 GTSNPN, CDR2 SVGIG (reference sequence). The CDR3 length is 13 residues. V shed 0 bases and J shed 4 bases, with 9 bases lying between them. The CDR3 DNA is TGTGCCTGGAGTGTATCCTCCCTCACTGAAGCTTTCTTT. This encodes CAWSVSSLTEAFF.